These T cell receptor beta chains were read from a single sample in a study of early T cells in non-severe SARS-CoV-2 infection. TCRdb processed the 5' RACE reads anew with MiXCR; each CDR3 protein has one entry. This sample has fewer than 90,000 distinct CDR3 sequences, with roughly 13% found just once. Sequenced: whole blood. The receptors come from an adult who was a healthcare worker with PCR-confirmed SARS-CoV-2 infection or an uninfected control (not recorded which). Both conserved end residues are part of each CDR3. The order of the fields is J gene, V gene, CDR3 protein.

TRBJ2-5 TRBV20-1 CSARAPGAGLETQYF
TRBJ2-1 TRBV3-1 CASSLTLAGGRNEQFF
TRBJ1-1 TRBV20-1 CGLAVNTEAFF
TRBJ2-5 TRBV2 CASSQDKQETQYF
TRBJ2-1 TRBV3-1 CASSNQDRGPYGEQFF
TRBJ2-3 TRBV10-3 CAISESRADTQYF
TRBJ2-3 TRBV7-9 CASSVQGGGTDTQYF
TRBJ2-1 TRBV29-1 CSVIDSYNEQFF
TRBJ1-1 TRBV29-1 CSVPWTRGKNTEAFF
TRBJ2-7 TRBV28 CASSVPSGQYF
TRBJ2-1 TRBV29-1 CSVEAGSEQFF
TRBJ2-1 TRBV14 CASSPDWLSSYNEQFF
TRBJ2-7 TRBV18 CASSPGQSYEQYF
TRBJ2-7 TRBV29-1 CSVEAGADEQYF
TRBJ2-7 TRBV29-1 CSVAQASSYEQYF
TRBJ2-7 TRBV11-2 CASSLDRLYYEQYF
TRBJ1-6 TRBV15 CATSRDQGSPLHF
TRBJ2-2 TRBV5-4 CASRAAPGGQITGELFF
TRBJ1-3 TRBV4-3 CASSQADGTYGNTIYF
TRBJ2-3 TRBV6-1 CASTYVTSTDTQYF
TRBJ2-4 TRBV11-2 CASKRGTSGKNIQYF
TRBJ1-4 TRBV12-3/TRBV12-4 CASSLTNEKLFF
TRBJ2-3 TRBV7-2 CASSQLGTSGADTQYF
TRBJ1-2 TRBV29-1 CSVFGQDNYGYTF
TRBJ2-7 TRBV7-8 CASSPDSSSYEQYF
TRBJ1-2 TRBV6-6 CASSFTPRGQGGDGYTF
TRBJ1-4 TRBV3-1 CASSLGIMGEKLFF
TRBJ1-5 TRBV19 CASSQWGEALVQPQHF
TRBJ1-4 TRBV12-3/TRBV12-4 CASSLDRSFGEKLFF
TRBJ2-7 TRBV4-2 CASSQIHRGLVDEQYF
TRBJ1-2 TRBV18 CASSPVGDKPLGYTF
TRBJ2-3 TRBV12-3/TRBV12-4 CASSQGRGDTQYF
TRBJ1-1 TRBV6-2/TRBV6-3 CASIIGTEAFF
TRBJ1-2 TRBV7-9 CASSTLDPGVYGYTF
TRBJ2-3 TRBV21-1 CASSPIRLAAPDTQYF
TRBJ1-3 TRBV2 CARQHGNTIYF
TRBJ1-6 TRBV6-5 CASSDSSYNSPLHF
TRBJ1-1 TRBV3-1 CASSQGTGTRSKAFF
TRBJ2-1 TRBV12-3/TRBV12-4 CASTQAWRDSYNEQFF
TRBJ2-7 TRBV9 CASSRADEYYEQYF
TRBJ1-1 TRBV2 CASSAQRTGRNTEAFF
TRBJ1-2 TRBV12-3/TRBV12-4 CASTGQGTNYGYTF
TRBJ1-5 TRBV2 CASSERRAGNQPQHF
TRBJ2-7 TRBV5-1 CASSLGGTGRSYEQYF
TRBJ1-1 TRBV6-2/TRBV6-3 CASKENTEAFF
TRBJ2-3 TRBV29-1 CSVAATASTDTQYF
TRBJ2-1 TRBV7-9 CASSLGLAGYNEQFF
TRBJ2-5 TRBV7-2 CASSQGLAGLYF
TRBJ2-3 TRBV5-5 CASSLGQGIADTQYF
TRBJ2-3 TRBV12-3/TRBV12-4 CASSRQTSGGGADTQYF
TRBJ1-1 TRBV28 CASSWNAEAFF
TRBJ2-7 TRBV12-3/TRBV12-4 CASSLQLAGGPSTIAYEQYF
TRBJ1-1 TRBV5-1 CASTTSDRGGTEAFF